One sample yielded the 27 T cell receptor beta chains listed below, sequenced in a study of siplizumab effects on memory and regulatory T cells. For these TCRs, the target antigens are not known. Repertoires were generated with immunoSEQ multiplex PCR, while TCRdb's copy carries only in-frame clones and drops some. The sample has roughly 18,000 clones, around half seen once. Cells of the mixed lymphocyte reaction were cocultured at 37 degrees C for roughly 6 days. Sequencing used CFSE-low (dividing) CD4+ T cells sorted from an allogeneic mixed lymphocyte reaction. These receptors all stem from a human donor in good health; the cells came from an allogeneic mixed lymphocyte reaction.

The chain carries TRBV5-1 and TRBJ1-1, with 7 bases aligning to TRBD1. The CDR3 loop spans 14 amino acids. V was pared by 3 bases and J by 4 bases, with 6 bases of the junction left unmatched. CDR1 and CDR2 (germline): SGHRS, YFSETQ. The CDR3 sequence: CASSWGTVGTEAFF. CDR3 nucleotide sequence: TGCGCCAGCAGCTGGGGGACAGTGGGCACTGAAGCTTTCTTT.

This clone was found a few times. The genes are TRBV28 and TRBJ1-3; the D is unclear. The CDR3 runs to 13 residues. The germline V and J ends were trimmed by 2 bases and 2 bases, with 4 bases remaining between them. The germline CDR1 and CDR2 sequences are MDHEN and SYDVKM. Here the CDR3 reads CASSLRAGNTIYF. DNA for the CDR3: TGTGCCAGCAGTTTAAGGGCTGGAAACACCATATATTTT.

This clone was counted between two and nine times. This chain links TRBV6-5 with TRBJ1-2; tentatively, D is TRBD1 (6 bases). The V gene's germline CDR1 is MNHEY and CDR2 SVGAGI. The ends were cut back, 6 bases at V and 6 bases at J, with 11 bases in the middle. The CDR3 covers 12 residues. The CDR3 is CASREGGDGYTF. Here the CDR3 DNA reads TGTGCCAGCAGGGAAGGGGGAGATGGCTACACCTTC.

The rearrangement links TRBV7-2 to TRBJ2-3, with D maybe TRBD1 (5 bases). The CDR3 is 13 residues long. V lost 2 bases and J lost 5, with 8 bases in between. Germline-derived CDR1 and CDR2 are SGHTA and FQGNSA. This CDR3 is CASSLSREDTQYF. Here the CDR3 DNA reads TGTGCCAGCAGCTTATCCAGGGAAGATACGCAGTATTTT.

This clone has just a few counts. The V and J genes are TRBV29-1 and TRBJ1-1; 7 bases are a match to TRBD1. V dropped 6 bases and J dropped 3; count of bases not matched to a gene: 7. In germline, CDR1 is SQVTM, CDR2 ANQGSEA. The CDR3 is made up of 13 amino acids. Here the CDR3 reads CSVNRGWDTEAFF. The CDR3 DNA reads TGCAGCGTCAACAGGGGATGGGACACTGAAGCTTTCTTT.

The V gene is TRBV23-1, the J gene TRBJ2-7; D remains unclear. TRBV23-1 is known as an ORF, though its function is uncertain. The CDR3 sequence is 15 residues long. Trimming cost V 8 bases and J 0 bases, with 17 bases left between them. The CDR3 DNA sequence: TGCGCCAGCCATATCATGGGCGGCGGCTCCTACGAGCAGTACTTC. It translates to CASHIMGGGSYEQYF.

The chain joins TRBV28 to TRBJ1-3; D possibly corresponds to TRBD1 (6 bases). The CDR3 runs to 13 residues. Germline V gene lookup returns CDR1 MDHEN and CDR2 SYDVKM. With 8 bases removed from V and 8 bases from J, the gap between germline ends came to 16 bases. The CDR3 sequence: CASRQGGGDTIYF. The CDR3 coding sequence is TGTGCCAGCCGCCAAGGGGGGGGAGACACCATATATTTT. Using reference TRBV28 and TRBJ1-3 for the parts outside the CDR3, the full variable domain is DVKVTQSSRYLVKRTGEKVFLECVQDMDHENMFWYRQDPGLGLRLIYFSYDVKMKEKGDIPEGYSVSREKKERFSLILESASTNQTSMYLCASRQGGGDTIYFGEGSWLTVV.

This clone appeared a few times. The gene calls are TRBV5-1 and TRBJ1-2; D uncertain. Germline V gene sequence: CDR1 SGHRS, CDR2 YFSETQ. CDR3 size: 13 residues. Trimming left V 1 base short and J 0 bases short, with 4 bases between. CDR3 in amino acids: CASSLTPNYGYTF. The CDR3 DNA reads as TGCGCCAGCAGCTTGACTCCTAACTATGGCTACACCTTC.

The J gene is TRBJ2-7, the V gene TRBV6-5; the D gene is possibly TRBD1 (5 bases). Germline assignment: CDR1 MNHEY and CDR2 SVGAGI. This CDR3 has 12 amino acids. CDR3 in DNA: TGTGGTACGGCAGGGTGGGCCTACGAGCAGTACTTC. This translates into CGTAGWAYEQYF.

This clone was seen a handful of times. The chain employs TRBV7-3 and TRBJ2-7; a possible D gene is TRBD2 (5 bases). The CDR3 runs 14 residues. V dropped 4 bases and J dropped 1 base, with 11 bases sitting between them. Looked up from germline, CDR1 is SGHTA and CDR2 is FQGTGA. DNA for the CDR3: TGTGCCAGCAGCTCAACTAGTACTTCCTACGAGCAGTACTTC. Translating gives CASSSTSTSYEQYF.

The chain joins TRBV6-5 to TRBJ2-6, with D maybe TRBD2 (6 bases). Germline CDR1 reads MNHEY; CDR2 reads SVGAGI. The ends were cut back, 10 bases at V and 1 base at J, with 11 bases in the middle. This CDR3 comprises 14 residues. CDR3 DNA sequence: TGTGCCACCCGGAGGGGATCTGGGGCCAACGTCCTGACTTTC. Translating it yields CATRRGSGANVLTF.

In this sample, this clone turned up a few times. The chain uses TRBV5-6 and TRBJ2-2, with D tentatively TRBD1 or TRBD2 (5 bases each). This CDR3 is built from 16 residues. V was pared by 2 bases and J by 3 bases, with 14 bases between. The germline V gene has CDR1 SGHDT and CDR2 YYEEEE. The DNA for the CDR3 is TGTGCCAGCAGCTTTCTTCGGGGCGTCGACACCGGGGAGCTGTTTTTT. Its protein product is CASSFLRGVDTGELFF. Variable domain in full (rest from reference TRBV5-6 and TRBJ2-2): DAGVTQSPTHLIKTRGQQVTLRCSPKSGHDTVSWYQQALGQGPQFIFQYYEEEERQRGNFPDRFSGHQFPNYSSELNVNALLLGDSALYLCASSFLRGVDTGELFFGEGSRLTVL.

The V and J genes are TRBV10-3 and TRBJ2-2; D gene ambiguous. Trimming took 6 bases from V and 1 from J, leaving 15 bases between them. CDR1 and CDR2 (germline): ENHRY, SYGVKD. The CDR3 covers 16 residues. CDR3: CAIRLGGIGNTGELFF. In DNA, the CDR3 is TGTGCCATCAGACTGGGCGGAATCGGGAACACCGGGGAGCTGTTTTTT.

This chain connects TRBV18 to TRBJ2-5; 10 positions match TRBD2. The CDR3 is made up of 15 amino acids. J lost 5 bases, V lost 6 bases, and 9 bases had no gene match. The V gene's germline CDR1 is KGHSH and CDR2 LQKENI. The CDR3 region has the DNA TGTGCCAGCTCCCTACTAGCGGGGTCGACGGAGACCCAGTACTTC. Amino acids: CASSLLAGSTETQYF.

This clone was counted a single time. The J gene is TRBJ1-1, the V gene TRBV6-5, with TRBD1 as a possible D gene (6 bases). The CDR3 is 14 residues long. Germline CDR1 and CDR2: MNHEY and SVGAGI. With 4 bases removed from V and 2 bases from J, the gap between germline ends came to 11 bases. In DNA form, the CDR3 reads TGTGCCAGCAGTTTTACAGGGTATAACACTGAAGCTTTCTTT. Translation gives CASSFTGYNTEAFF.

Remarks on this clone: This sample includes further DNA sequences coding for the same CDR3. The chain is built from TRBV6-5 and TRBJ1-5, with D perhaps TRBD1 (6 bases). Trimming cost V 0 bases and J 9 bases, with 15 bases left between them. CDR1 is MNHEY and CDR2 is SVGAGI in the germline V gene. This CDR3 region has 15 residues. CDR3 sequence (DNA): TGTGCCAGCAGTTACTCGAATACAGGGCTGAGGCCCCAGCATTTT. This encodes CASSYSNTGLRPQHF.

The gene calls are TRBV2 and TRBJ1-5, with D perhaps matching TRBD1 (6 bases). Germline V CDR1 and CDR2: SNHLY, FYNNEI. V was pared by 2 bases and J by 5 bases, with 10 bases between. This CDR3 contains 14 residues. The CDR3 region has the DNA TGTGCCAGCAGTGAACAGGGGAAACATCAGCCCCAGCATTTT. Amino acid sequence: CASSEQGKHQPQHF.

The V and J genes are TRBV10-3 and TRBJ1-1; TRBD1 might be the D (6 bases). V dropped 7 bases and J dropped 1 base, with 10 bases sitting between them. The CDR3 runs to 13 residues. The germline gives CDR1 ENHRY, CDR2 SYGVKD. CDR3 DNA sequence: TGTGCCATCAACCAGGGGCCGAACACTGAAGCTTTCTTT. Amino acid sequence: CAINQGPNTEAFF.

The chain recombines TRBV2 with TRBJ2-5, with TRBD2 as a possible D gene (5 bases). The germline V gene encodes CDR1 SNHLY and CDR2 FYNNEI. The V end was cut by 8 bases, the J end by 6 bases, with 13 bases between. CDR3 length: 12 residues. Here the CDR3 DNA reads TGTGCCAGCTGGCAATACGGGAAGACCCAGTACTTC. It codes for CASWQYGKTQYF. Together with reference TRBV2 and TRBJ2-5, the CDR3 gives the full variable domain: EPEVTQTPSHQVTQMGQEVILRCVPISNHLYFYWYRQILGQKVEFLVSFYNNEISEKSEIFDDQFSVERPDGSNFTLKIRSTKLEDSAMYFCASWQYGKTQYFGPGTRLLVL.

This clone occurred once. The gene calls are TRBV5-6 and TRBJ2-3, with D hard to call. Trimming removed 4 bases from V and 0 bases from J, with 21 bases in between. The CDR3 has 18 amino acids. In germline, CDR1 is SGHDT, CDR2 YYEEEE. The CDR3 loop is CASSPTAMRTSSTDTQYF. CDR3 coding DNA: TGTGCCAGCAGCCCAACGGCGATGCGGACCTCTAGCACAGATACGCAGTATTTT.

The V gene is TRBV18, the J gene TRBJ1-1, with 8 nucleotides matching TRBD1. After removal of 4 bases from V and 4 bases from J, the junction contained 5 bases not matched to a gene. Germline CDR1 reads KGHSH; CDR2 reads LQKENI. This CDR3 contains 14 residues. The CDR3 spells CASSQNRGSTEAFF. Here the CDR3 DNA reads TGTGCCAGCTCACAAAACAGGGGGAGCACTGAAGCTTTCTTT.

CDR3 sequence reads: CASSQGGLAGALSSYNEQFF. Here the CDR3 DNA reads TGTGCCAGCAGCCAAGGGGGACTAGCGGGGGCCCTTAGCTCCTACAATGAGCAGTTCTTC. The chain links TRBV4-2 to TRBJ2-1, with 14 positions matching TRBD2. With 1 base clipped from V and 0 bases from J, the junction kept 8 bases outside the gene matches. Germline CDR1 is LGHNA and CDR2 is YNFKEQ. The CDR3 loop spans 20 amino acids.

The J gene is TRBJ2-5, the V gene TRBV28, with TRBD2 matching 8 bases. CDR1 and CDR2 (germline): MDHEN, SYDVKM. The ends lost 4 bases at V and 5 bases at J; junction bases unmatched: 6. There are 14 residues in the CDR3. CDR3: CASSSSGGGETQYF. CDR3 nucleotide sequence: TGTGCCAGCAGTTCAAGCGGGGGCGGGGAGACCCAGTACTTC.

V is TRBV19 and J is TRBJ2-4; 8 bases line up with TRBD1. The CDR3 consists of 14 residues. With 9 bases clipped from V and 5 bases from J, the junction kept 9 bases outside the gene matches. From germline, CDR1 is LNHDA and CDR2 SQIVND (reference sequence). The CDR3 DNA is TGTGCCAGCCGAGGAGACAGGGGCGAAAACATTCAGTACTTC. It translates to CASRGDRGENIQYF.

The chain combines TRBV2 with TRBJ1-1; TRBD1 matches at 10 bases. This CDR3 is built from 16 residues. The V gene's germline CDR1 is SNHLY and CDR2 FYNNEI. V lost 7 bases, J lost 3 bases, and 11 bases stayed unmatched. CDR3 DNA sequence: TGTGCCAGCAAAGCGACAGGGGGCAAGGTAGACACTGAAGCTTTCTTT. Translated: CASKATGGKVDTEAFF. The complete variable domain, with remaining parts taken from reference TRBV2 and TRBJ1-1, reads EPEVTQTPSHQVTQMGQEVILRCVPISNHLYFYWYRQILGQKVEFLVSFYNNEISEKSEIFDDQFSVERPDGSNFTLKIRSTKLEDSAMYFCASKATGGKVDTEAFFGQGTRLTVV.

In this sample, this clone turned up a few times. V gene TRBV9 combines with J gene TRBJ2-1; 9 nucleotides align to TRBD2. Germline values: CDR1 SGDLS, CDR2 YYNGEE. The trim removed 0 bases at V and 12 bases at J, leaving 4 bases unmatched. There are 13 residues in the CDR3. CDR3 protein: CASSVETTSGQFF. The CDR3, as DNA: TGTGCCAGCAGCGTAGAGACGACTAGCGGGCAGTTCTTC.

This clone was detected a few times. The rearrangement joins TRBV7-2 to TRBJ1-1; no reliable D call. The germline gives CDR1 SGHTA, CDR2 FQGNSA. The CDR3 sequence is 13 residues long. V lost 1 base, J lost 6 bases, and 9 bases lay in between. In DNA, the CDR3 is TGTGCCAGCAGCTTAGGGGTTAGCCCTGAAGCTTTCTTT. The encoded protein is CASSLGVSPEAFF.